The 11 T cell receptor beta chains presented below share a single source sample, sequenced in a study of CD8+ T cells in alopecia areata. Once RNA had been extracted, it was reverse transcribed into cDNA to act as the sequencing template. Profiling relied on immunoSEQ multiplex PCR, and the TCRdb table lists in-frame clones only, not all of them. The table has more than 85,000 clones, roughly two thirds seen once. Described treatment: oral pan-JAK inhibitor, 5-10 mg twice daily. The sample in question was CD8+ T cells sorted from blood, obtained at week 4, from a patient treated with tofacitinib. These receptor sequences come from a human donor with alopecia areata.

The V gene is TRBV4-3, the J gene TRBJ2-7; the match to TRBD2 covers 7 bases. This CDR3 contains 16 residues. CDR1 is LGHNA, CDR2 YSLEER, per germline. With 1 base clipped from V and 0 bases from J, the junction kept 6 bases outside the gene matches. The CDR3 loop is CASSQGFSGASYEQYF. The CDR3 coding sequence is TGCGCCAGCAGCCAAGGCTTCAGCGGGGCCTCCTACGAGCAGTACTTC.

This clone was observed once. The chain employs TRBV7-6 and TRBJ2-7, with D perhaps TRBD1 (7 bases). CDR1 and CDR2 from the germline V gene are SGHVS and FNYEAQ. The CDR3 spans 16 residues. Deletions cut 3 bases from V and 0 bases from J, with 15 bases between. The CDR3 here is CASSFNWRGPSYEQYF. As DNA, the CDR3 is TGTGCCAGCAGCTTCAATTGGAGGGGGCCCTCCTACGAGCAGTACTTC.

The table lists this clone with a few counts. In DNA, the CDR3 is TGCGCCAGCAGCCAAGAAGTTACTTCTGGGCCTAACTACGAGCAGTACTTC. This sequence encodes CASSQEVTSGPNYEQYF. The genes are TRBV4-3 and TRBJ2-7; D unresolved. The CDR3 loop spans 17 amino acids. V shed 0 bases and J shed 3 bases, with 18 bases lying between them. In germline, CDR1 is LGHNA, CDR2 YSLEER.

The chain carries TRBV2 and TRBJ2-7, with D tentatively TRBD1 (5 bases). The V end was cut by 6 bases, the J end by 3 bases, with 12 bases between. The germline gives CDR1 SNHLY, CDR2 FYNNEI. The CDR3 extends over 13 amino acids. The CDR3, as DNA: TGTGCCAGCAGCGCAGGGAAGGGCTACGAGCAGTACTTC. This codes for CASSAGKGYEQYF.

This clone was seen just once. V usage is TRBV7-9 and J usage is TRBJ2-7; either TRBD1 or TRBD2 may supply D (5 bases each). CDR3 length equals 12 residues. Germline V gives CDR1 SEHNR, CDR2 FQNEAQ (reference sequence). The V end was cut by 5 bases, the J end by 5 bases, with 10 bases between. CDR3 in DNA: TGTGCCAGCAGCGGGGGAAGCCACGAGCAGTACTTC. Its translation: CASSGGSHEQYF.

V is TRBV9 and J is TRBJ2-2, with D unresolved. Germline loops: CDR1 SGDLS, CDR2 YYNGEE. The CDR3 covers 12 residues. With 0 bases removed from V and 7 bases from J, the gap between germline ends came to 4 bases. CDR3 nucleotide sequence: TGTGCCAGCAGCGTAGTCCACGGGGAGCTGTTTTTT. Its translation is CASSVVHGELFF.

The gene calls are TRBV27 and TRBJ2-7; no definite D call. The germline CDR1 and CDR2 sequences are MNHEY and SMNVEV (reference sequence). Trimming shortened V by 3 bases and J by 0 bases, and 9 bases separated the two germline ends. This CDR3 is 14 amino acids long. In DNA form, the CDR3 reads TGTGCCAGCAGTTTTGTGGGTAGCTCCTACGAGCAGTACTTC. It translates to CASSFVGSSYEQYF.

This rearrangement joins TRBV10-3 to TRBJ2-2; 7 bases are a match to TRBD2. The CDR3 runs to 14 residues. Germline V gene lookup returns CDR1 ENHRY and CDR2 SYGVKD. V lost 6 bases to trimming and J lost 1 base; unmatched junction nucleotides: 2. This chain's CDR3 is CAIRTSLNTGELFF. The DNA for the CDR3 is TGTGCCATCAGGACTAGCTTGAACACCGGGGAGCTGTTTTTT.

The rearrangement uses TRBV29-1 and TRBJ1-2; 8 bases are shared with TRBD1. Germline V lookup: CDR1 SQVTM, CDR2 ANQGSEA. The V segment lost 0 bases and the J segment 7 bases; nucleotides outside the gene matches: 13. The CDR3 has 16 residues. The CDR3 nucleotides are TGCAGCGTTGAAGATCTCGACAGGGGCCCTCTTGGTGGCTACACCTTC. Translating it yields CSVEDLDRGPLGGYTF.

CDR3 bases: TGCGCCAGCAGCCAAGATTATACAGGGGGCGCCGGGGCTGAAGCTTTCTTT. Translated, it gives CASSQDYTGGAGAEAFF. The chain recombines TRBV4-3 with TRBJ1-1; the match to TRBD1 covers 9 bases. Germline V gives CDR1 LGHNA, CDR2 YSLEER. The CDR3 length is 17 residues. Trimming at V came to 0 bases and at J to 6 bases, leaving 11 bases not matched to a gene.

On this clone itself: A read error may account for a junction end that differs from germline. CDR3 region: CSAEGQMNTEAFF. DNA for the CDR3: TGCAGCGCTGAAGGACAGATGAACACTGAAGCTTTCTTT. The chain uses TRBV29-1 and TRBJ1-1; TRBD1 is a possible D gene (6 bases). This CDR3 is built from 13 residues. Germline-derived CDR1 and CDR2 are SQVTM and ANQGSEA.